The entry below gives a single T cell receptor (beta chain) sequence along with its context. Per the original methods: The authors estimated nucleated cell counts from reference gene primer amplification. Libraries were prepared by immunoSEQ multiplex PCR; TCRdb keeps only in-frame clonotypes and omits some of them. The V and J calls and clone size are taken from that table; D and trimming were inferred from the DNA. The repertoire holds about 480,000 clones, with 75% to 90% as singletons. This specimen belongs to a study of blood T cell repertoires in COVID-19. Overall study context: Acute and convalescent COVID-19 specimens originated in the United States, Italy and Spain. The cDNA or gDNA used as material had been derived from T cells, B-cell-depleted T cells, or PBMCs.

Followed over time, Seattle patients had been enrolled while infection was active. The sequenced sample consisted of peripheral blood. The TCR originated in a man aged 18-30 years with COVID-19, enrolled during active disease.

This CDR3 is CASSPIAGLAKNIQYF. CDR3 bases: TGTGCCAGCAGCCCCATAGCGGGGTTAGCCAAAAACATTCAGTACTTC. The chain joins TRBV7-8 to TRBJ2-4, with 8 bases identical to TRBD2. This CDR3 contains 16 residues. In germline, CDR1 is SGHVS, CDR2 FQNEAQ. The trim removed 5 bases at V and 0 bases at J, leaving 6 bases unmatched.